This is a list of T cell receptor beta chains from one sample in a study of CD8 T cells in Susac syndrome. In TCRdb, the immunoSEQ multiplex PCR reads were re-called with MiXCR into one record per CDR3 protein. The data show about 290,000 distinct CDR3 sequences, with 75% to 85% seen just once and roughly 0.22% held by the top ten. The sample was CD8+ T cells from PBMCs. These receptors came from a human donor with multiple sclerosis. CDR3s include the opening cysteine and the closing phenylalanine or tryptophan. The order of the fields is clone size, J gene, D gene, V gene, CDR3 protein, CDR3 DNA. The D gene is left open where the match is weak. Size is stated for part of the rows, as once, few or many counts, or as a class when the clone is expanded.

-,TRBJ1-1,-,TRBV6-2/TRBV6-3,CASSYTGMDTEAFF,TGTGCCAGCAGTTACACAGGGATGGACACTGAAGCTTTCTTT
-,TRBJ1-5,-,TRBV4-3,CASSQEASYSNQPQHF,TGCGCCAGCAGCCAAGAGGCCAGTTATAGCAATCAGCCCCAGCATTTT
few,TRBJ2-7,-,TRBV20-1,CSARTAAEYEQYF,TGCAGTGCTAGGACCGCCGCTGAATACGAGCAGTACTTC
-,TRBJ2-2,-,TRBV15,CATSKVSGELFF,TGTGCCACCAGCAAGGTTTCCGGGGAGCTGTTTTTT
-,TRBJ2-2,-,TRBV9,CASSVEQGWRGRNTGELFF,TGTGCCAGCAGCGTAGAACAAGGGTGGAGGGGCCGGAACACCGGGGAGCTGTTTTTT
-,TRBJ1-2,TRBD1,TRBV6-5,CACSTGRDSYGYTF,TGTGCCTGCAGTACCGGAAGGGACAGCTATGGCTACACCTTC
-,TRBJ1-2,-,TRBV20-1,CSARVPGYGYTF,TGCAGTGCTAGAGTTCCAGGCTATGGCTACACCTTC
few,TRBJ2-2,TRBD1,TRBV13,CASSPGTGITGELFF,TGTGCCAGCAGCCCAGGGACAGGCATCACCGGGGAGCTGTTTTTT
-,TRBJ1-1,-,TRBV7-9,CASSSPPMNRPEAFF,TGTGCCAGCAGCTCCCCCCCCATGAACAGGCCTGAAGCTTTCTTT
-,TRBJ1-1,-,TRBV5-6,CASSLGGARNTEAFF,TGTGCCAGCAGCTTGGGTGGGGCCAGGAACACTGAAGCTTTCTTT
-,TRBJ2-7,-,TRBV20-1,CSAGLFEQYF,TGCAGTGCTGGCCTGTTCGAGCAGTACTTC
-,TRBJ2-7,-,TRBV7-6,CASSSPGVVEYEQYF,TGTGCCAGCAGCTCACCTGGGGTAGTAGAGTACGAGCAGTACTTC
-,TRBJ2-2,TRBD1,TRBV25-1,CASSDEERTGAGELFF,TGTGCCAGCAGTGACGAGGAAAGGACAGGGGCCGGGGAGCTGTTTTTT
-,TRBJ1-5,TRBD1,TRBV7-2,CASSRTGNNQPQHF,TGTGCCAGCAGCCGGACAGGGAATAATCAGCCCCAGCATTTT
-,TRBJ2-7,TRBD2,TRBV27,CASRGLAGSSYEQYF,TGTGCCAGCAGAGGGCTAGCGGGGAGCTCCTACGAGCAGTACTTC
few,TRBJ2-7,TRBD1,TRBV18,CASSPPQGATGEQYF,TGTGCCAGCTCACCACCCCAGGGGGCGACAGGCGAGCAGTACTTC
-,TRBJ2-1,TRBD1,TRBV27,CASSFPGGFEQFF,TGTGCCAGCAGTTTCCCAGGGGGTTTTGAGCAGTTCTTC
once,TRBJ2-3,-,TRBV6-1,CASSDRTGASTDTQYF,TGTGCCAGCAGTGACCGGACGGGGGCTAGCACAGATACGCAGTATTTT
few,TRBJ2-7,TRBD1,TRBV30,CAWDRGLYEQYF,TGTGCCTGGGACAGGGGGCTGTACGAGCAGTACTTC
-,TRBJ2-1,TRBD2,TRBV3-1,CASSHEASPRGGGLAGANEQFF,TGTGCCAGCAGCCATGAAGCGAGTCCGAGGGGGGGAGGACTAGCGGGAGCAAATGAGCAGTTCTTC
-,TRBJ2-7,TRBD1,TRBV19,CASSWGQGAYEQYF,TGTGCCAGTAGTTGGGGACAGGGGGCTTACGAGCAGTACTTC
-,TRBJ2-7,-,TRBV28,CASSSWRANYEQYF,TGTGCCAGCAGTTCCTGGCGAGCTAACTACGAGCAGTACTTC
few,TRBJ2-1,-,TRBV12-3/TRBV12-4,CASSLYDNEQFF,TGTGCCAGCAGTTTATACGACAATGAGCAGTTCTTC
-,TRBJ2-7,-,TRBV6-5,CASSYTGNLYEQYF,TGTGCCAGCAGTTACACCGGGAACCTCTACGAGCAGTACTTC
once,TRBJ2-2,-,TRBV19,CASSIYWTGELFF,TGTGCCAGTAGTATATATTGGACCGGGGAGCTGTTTTTT
once,TRBJ1-2,-,TRBV12-3/TRBV12-4,CASSLVRRPYGYTF,TGTGCCAGCAGTTTAGTACGGCGACCCTATGGCTACACCTTC
few,TRBJ2-2,TRBD2,TRBV5-5,CASSFYPGTKTGELFF,TGTGCCAGCAGCTTTTATCCCGGGACTAAGACCGGGGAGCTGTTTTTT
-,TRBJ2-7,TRBD1,TRBV6-5,CASSYGDRGYEQYF,TGTGCCAGCAGTTACGGGGACAGGGGCTACGAGCAGTACTTC
-,TRBJ2-7,TRBD2,TRBV13,CASSHRSGRAYEQYF,TGTGCCAGCAGCCATCGAAGCGGGAGGGCCTACGAGCAGTACTTC
-,TRBJ2-5,-,TRBV7-9,CASSLVGSAGMETQYF,TGTGCCAGCAGCTTAGTCGGTTCGGCAGGTATGGAGACCCAGTACTTC
-,TRBJ2-1,-,TRBV24-1,CATSDFRNEQFF,TGTGCCACCAGTGATTTCCGTAATGAGCAGTTCTTC
-,TRBJ1-5,-,TRBV7-9,CASSLERGDGQPQHF,TGTGCCAGCAGCTTAGAGAGAGGGGATGGGCAGCCCCAGCATTTT
-,TRBJ1-5,TRBD1,TRBV7-2,CASSFDRGQPQHF,TGTGCCAGCAGCTTCGACAGGGGTCAGCCCCAGCATTTT
once,TRBJ1-2,TRBD1,TRBV4-2,CASSLPTGRDGYTF,TGTGCCAGCAGCCTCCCGACAGGGAGGGATGGCTACACCTTC
-,TRBJ2-7,-,TRBV21-1,CASRQESPSGNYEQYF,TGTGCCAGCAGGCAGGAATCCCCTAGCGGAAACTACGAGCAGTACTTC
-,TRBJ2-1,-,TRBV5-6,CASGRTPVSYNEQFF,TGTGCCAGCGGCAGGACTCCTGTCTCCTACAATGAGCAGTTCTTC
-,TRBJ1-3,TRBD1,TRBV7-9,CASSFRDRPGNTIYF,TGTGCCAGCAGCTTCCGGGACAGACCGGGAAACACCATATATTTT
-,TRBJ2-2,-,TRBV9,CASSVGPANTGELFF,TGTGCCAGCAGCGTCGGGCCGGCGAACACCGGGGAGCTGTTTTTT
-,TRBJ2-3,-,TRBV4-1,CASSHGSRQNTDTQYF,TGCGCCAGCAGCCACGGCTCGAGACAGAACACAGATACGCAGTATTTT
-,TRBJ2-7,-,TRBV6-2/TRBV6-3,CASSWGFLYEQYF,TGTGCCAGCAGTTGGGGGTTCCTATACGAGCAGTACTTC
-,TRBJ2-1,-,TRBV27,CASSLGGPEQFF,TGTGCCAGCAGTTTGGGGGGCCCGGAACAGTTCTTC
-,TRBJ2-7,TRBD1,TRBV7-2,CASSLDGTVLSYEQYF,TGTGCCAGCAGCTTAGACGGGACAGTCCTCTCCTACGAGCAGTACTTC
-,TRBJ1-2,TRBD1,TRBV29-1,CSVDRGHSYGYTF,TGCAGCGTGGACAGGGGGCATAGCTATGGCTACACCTTC